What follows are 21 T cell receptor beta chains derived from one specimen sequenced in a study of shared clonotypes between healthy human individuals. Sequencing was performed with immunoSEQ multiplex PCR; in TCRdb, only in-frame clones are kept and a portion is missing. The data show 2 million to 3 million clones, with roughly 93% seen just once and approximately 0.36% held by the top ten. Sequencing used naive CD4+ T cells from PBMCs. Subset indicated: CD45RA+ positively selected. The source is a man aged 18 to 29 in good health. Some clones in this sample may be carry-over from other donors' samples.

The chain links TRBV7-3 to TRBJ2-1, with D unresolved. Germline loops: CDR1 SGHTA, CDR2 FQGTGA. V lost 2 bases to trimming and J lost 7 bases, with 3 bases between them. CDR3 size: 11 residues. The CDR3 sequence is CASSLANEQFF. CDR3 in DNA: TGTGCCAGCAGCTTAGCGAATGAGCAGTTCTTC.

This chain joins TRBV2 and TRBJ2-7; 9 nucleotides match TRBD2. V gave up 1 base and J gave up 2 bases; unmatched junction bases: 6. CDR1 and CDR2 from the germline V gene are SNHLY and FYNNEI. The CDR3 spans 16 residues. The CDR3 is CASSEGRTSATYEQYF. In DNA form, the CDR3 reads TGTGCCAGCAGTGAAGGCCGGACTAGCGCGACCTACGAGCAGTACTTC.

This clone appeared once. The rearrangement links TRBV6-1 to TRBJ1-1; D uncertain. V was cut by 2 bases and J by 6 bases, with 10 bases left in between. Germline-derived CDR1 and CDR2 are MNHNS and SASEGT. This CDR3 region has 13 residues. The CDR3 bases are TGTGCCAGCAGTGAATATTTGCAGTCTGAAGCTTTCTTT. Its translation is CASSEYLQSEAFF.

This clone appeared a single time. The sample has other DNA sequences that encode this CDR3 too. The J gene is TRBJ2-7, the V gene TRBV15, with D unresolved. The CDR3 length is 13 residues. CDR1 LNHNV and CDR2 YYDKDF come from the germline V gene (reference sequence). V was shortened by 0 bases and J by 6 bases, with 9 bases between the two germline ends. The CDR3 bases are TGTGCCACCAGCAGAGATCCAGGTGGCGAGCAGTACTTC. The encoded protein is CATSRDPGGEQYF.

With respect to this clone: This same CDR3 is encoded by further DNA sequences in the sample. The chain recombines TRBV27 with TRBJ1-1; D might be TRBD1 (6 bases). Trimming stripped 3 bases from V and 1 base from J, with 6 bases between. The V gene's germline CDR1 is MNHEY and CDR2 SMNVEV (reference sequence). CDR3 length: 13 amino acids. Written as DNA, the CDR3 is TGTGCCAGCAGTTTGGGACAGAACACTGAAGCTTTCTTT. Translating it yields CASSLGQNTEAFF.

The CDR3 coding sequence is TGTGCCAGCAGGCCACAGGGGGCCGCCGGGGAGCTGTTTTTT. Translating gives CASRPQGAAGELFF. The V gene is TRBV6-1, the J gene TRBJ2-2; 9 positions agree with TRBD1. V lost 6 bases and J lost 6; bases outside the gene matches: 5. The CDR3 has 14 residues. Germline lookup yields CDR1 MNHNS and CDR2 SASEGT.

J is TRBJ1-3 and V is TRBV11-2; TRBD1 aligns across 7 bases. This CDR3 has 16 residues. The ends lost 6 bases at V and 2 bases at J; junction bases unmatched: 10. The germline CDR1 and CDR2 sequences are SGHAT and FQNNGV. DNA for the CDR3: TGTGCCAGCAGACAACCGGGACAGAAAGCTGGAAACACCATATATTTT. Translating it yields CASRQPGQKAGNTIYF.

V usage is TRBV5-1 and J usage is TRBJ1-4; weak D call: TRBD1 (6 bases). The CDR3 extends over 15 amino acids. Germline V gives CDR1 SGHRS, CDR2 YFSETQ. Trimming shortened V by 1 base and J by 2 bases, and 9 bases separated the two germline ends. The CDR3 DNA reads TGCGCCAGCAGCTTGACAGGGATGACTAATGAAAAACTGTTTTTT. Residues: CASSLTGMTNEKLFF. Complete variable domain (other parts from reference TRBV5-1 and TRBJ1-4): KAGVTQTPRYLIKTRGQQVTLSCSPISGHRSVSWYQQTPGQGLQFLFEYFSETQRNKGNFPGRFSGRQFSNSRSEMNVSTLELGDSALYLCASSLTGMTNEKLFFGSGTQLSVL.

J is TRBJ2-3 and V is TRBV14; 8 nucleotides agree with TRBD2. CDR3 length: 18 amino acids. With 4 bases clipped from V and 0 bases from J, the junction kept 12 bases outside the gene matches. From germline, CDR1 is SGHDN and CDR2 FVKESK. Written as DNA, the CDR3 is TGTGCCAGCAGCCGACAACTCTCCAGCGGGAGAAGCACAGATACGCAGTATTTT. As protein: CASSRQLSSGRSTDTQYF.

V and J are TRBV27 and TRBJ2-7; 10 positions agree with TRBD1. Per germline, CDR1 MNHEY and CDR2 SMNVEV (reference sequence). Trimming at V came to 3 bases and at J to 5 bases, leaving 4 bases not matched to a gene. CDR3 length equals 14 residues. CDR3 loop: CASSFLGTGDEQYF. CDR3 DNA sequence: TGTGCCAGCAGTTTTTTAGGGACAGGGGACGAGCAGTACTTC.

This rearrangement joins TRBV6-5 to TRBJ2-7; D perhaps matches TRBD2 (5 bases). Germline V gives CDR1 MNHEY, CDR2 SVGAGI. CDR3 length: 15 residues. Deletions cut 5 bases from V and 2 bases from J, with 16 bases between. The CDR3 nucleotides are TGTGCCAGCAGTAGAGACCGGGGAGAGGCCTACGAGCAGTACTTC. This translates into CASSRDRGEAYEQYF.

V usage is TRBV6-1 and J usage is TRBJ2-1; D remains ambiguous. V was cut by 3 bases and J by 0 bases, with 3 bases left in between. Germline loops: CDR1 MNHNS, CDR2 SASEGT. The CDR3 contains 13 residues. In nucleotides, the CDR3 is TGTGCCAGCAGTGATAGCTCCTACAATGAGCAGTTCTTC. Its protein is CASSDSSYNEQFF.

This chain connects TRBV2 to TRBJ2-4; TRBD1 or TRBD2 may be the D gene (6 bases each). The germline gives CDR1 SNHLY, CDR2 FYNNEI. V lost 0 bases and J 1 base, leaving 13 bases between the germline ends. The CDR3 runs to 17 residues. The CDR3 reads CASSEARRGEAKNIQYF. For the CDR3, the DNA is TGTGCCAGCAGTGAAGCCCGGAGGGGGGAGGCCAAAAACATTCAGTACTTC.

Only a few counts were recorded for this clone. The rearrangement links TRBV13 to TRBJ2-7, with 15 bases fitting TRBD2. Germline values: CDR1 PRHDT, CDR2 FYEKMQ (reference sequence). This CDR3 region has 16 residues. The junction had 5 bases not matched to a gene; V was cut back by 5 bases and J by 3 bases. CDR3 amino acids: CASSEQGLAGGYEQYF. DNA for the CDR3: TGTGCCAGCAGCGAGCAGGGACTAGCGGGAGGCTACGAGCAGTACTTC.

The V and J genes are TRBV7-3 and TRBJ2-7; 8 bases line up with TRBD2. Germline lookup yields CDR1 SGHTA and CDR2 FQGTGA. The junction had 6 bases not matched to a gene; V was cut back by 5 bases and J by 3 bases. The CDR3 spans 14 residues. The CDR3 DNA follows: TGTGCCAGCAGCCCGGGGGGGCTACACTACGAGCAGTACTTC. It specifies CASSPGGLHYEQYF.

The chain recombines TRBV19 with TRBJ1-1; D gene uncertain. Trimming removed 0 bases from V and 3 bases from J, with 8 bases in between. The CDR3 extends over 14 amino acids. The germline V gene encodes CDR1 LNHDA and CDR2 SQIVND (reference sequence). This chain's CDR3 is CASSIDRWDTEAFF. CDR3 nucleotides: TGTGCCAGTAGTATAGATCGTTGGGACACTGAAGCTTTCTTT.

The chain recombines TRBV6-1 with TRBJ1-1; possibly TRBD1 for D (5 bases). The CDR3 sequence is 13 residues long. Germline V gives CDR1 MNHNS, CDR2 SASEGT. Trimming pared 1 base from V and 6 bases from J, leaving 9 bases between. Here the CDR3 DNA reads TGTGCCAGCAGTGAAGGTCGGGGCTCTGAAGCTTTCTTT. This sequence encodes CASSEGRGSEAFF.

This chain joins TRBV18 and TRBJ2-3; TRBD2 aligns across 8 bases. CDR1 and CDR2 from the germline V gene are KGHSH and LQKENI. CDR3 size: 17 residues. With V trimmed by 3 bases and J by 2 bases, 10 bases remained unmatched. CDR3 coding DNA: TGTGCCAGCTCACCCTCCATCGCGGGAGGAATCACAGATACGCAGTATTTT. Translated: CASSPSIAGGITDTQYF.

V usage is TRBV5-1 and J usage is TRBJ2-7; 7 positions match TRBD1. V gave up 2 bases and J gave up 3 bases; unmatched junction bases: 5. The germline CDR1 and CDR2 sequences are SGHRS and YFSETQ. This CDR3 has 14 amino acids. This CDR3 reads CASSFPGQSYEQYF. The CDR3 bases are TGCGCCAGCAGCTTCCCGGGACAGAGCTACGAGCAGTACTTC.

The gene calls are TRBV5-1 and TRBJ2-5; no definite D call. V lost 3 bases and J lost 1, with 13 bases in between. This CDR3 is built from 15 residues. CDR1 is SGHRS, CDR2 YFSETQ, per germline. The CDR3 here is CASSSLSGPQETQYF. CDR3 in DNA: TGCGCCAGCAGCTCACTGTCGGGTCCCCAAGAGACCCAGTACTTC.

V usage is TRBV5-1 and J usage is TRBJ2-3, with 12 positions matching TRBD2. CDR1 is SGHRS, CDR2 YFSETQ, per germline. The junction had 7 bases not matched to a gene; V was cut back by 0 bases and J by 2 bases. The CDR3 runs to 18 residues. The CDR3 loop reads CASSLARTSGEVTDTQYF. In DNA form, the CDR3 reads TGCGCCAGCAGCTTGGCCCGGACTAGCGGGGAAGTCACAGATACGCAGTATTTT.